These 13 T cell receptor beta chains were sequenced from one sample in a study of T cell changes during pregnancy in multiple sclerosis. Only in-frame clones appear in the TCRdb table, and some are missing; sequencing was by immunoSEQ multiplex PCR. The sample lists roughly 110,000 clones, 85% to 95% occurring once. The sequencing used peripheral blood, collected in the third trimester of pregnancy. These receptor sequences come from a female donor in good health, enrolled as a control in a pregnancy study.

The chain recombines TRBV29-1 with TRBJ1-5, with 8 bases that match TRBD1. V dropped 7 bases and J dropped 6; count of bases not matched to a gene: 8. Germline V lookup: CDR1 SQVTM, CDR2 ANQGSEA. This CDR3 has 13 residues. The CDR3 DNA sequence: TGCAGCGCTAAAGGACAGGGAGGTCAGCCCCAGCATTTT. Translation: CSAKGQGGQPQHF.

V gene TRBV11-3 combines with J gene TRBJ2-7, with D perhaps matching TRBD1 (6 bases). The ends were cut back, 4 bases at V and 2 bases at J, with 12 bases in the middle. The CDR3 loop spans 14 amino acids. The V gene's germline CDR1 is SGHNT and CDR2 YENEEA. The CDR3 protein is CASSSRQAPYEQYF. The CDR3 nucleotides are TGTGCCAGCAGCTCTCGACAGGCGCCCTACGAGCAGTACTTC.

The CDR3 region is CASSSGVSNQPQHF. CDR3 bases: TGTGCCAGCAGTTCGGGGGTTAGCAATCAGCCCCAGCATTTT. The genes are TRBV27 and TRBJ1-5, with D tentatively TRBD1 (5 bases). This CDR3 contains 14 residues. With 4 bases removed from V and 0 bases from J, the gap between germline ends came to 7 bases. Germline V CDR1 and CDR2: MNHEY, SMNVEV (reference sequence).

This clone has a single count. This sequence joins TRBV7-2 and TRBJ1-2, with TRBD1 matching over 10 bases. The CDR3 has 14 residues. V dropped 5 bases and J dropped 8; count of bases not matched to a gene: 8. Germline V gene sequence: CDR1 SGHTA, CDR2 FQGNSA. The CDR3 protein is CASSPGTGVWGYTF. The CDR3 DNA sequence: TGTGCCAGCAGCCCTGGGACAGGGGTTTGGGGCTACACCTTC.

The J gene is TRBJ2-1, the V gene TRBV4-1; D is uncertain. The germline gives CDR1 MGHRA, CDR2 YSYEKL. The CDR3 spans 16 residues. V gave up 3 bases and J gave up 0 bases, with 12 bases separating them. Here the CDR3 reads CASSQPLRFSYNEQFF. Written as DNA, the CDR3 is TGCGCCAGCAGCCAGCCCCTTAGATTCTCCTACAATGAGCAGTTCTTC.

The chain joins TRBV2 to TRBJ1-5; 10 bases align to TRBD1. With V trimmed by 7 bases and J by 5 bases, 5 bases remained unmatched. The V gene's germline CDR1 is SNHLY and CDR2 FYNNEI. The CDR3 runs 14 residues. This chain's CDR3 is CASTFGQGDQPQHF. The CDR3 nucleotides are TGTGCCAGCACCTTCGGACAGGGGGATCAGCCCCAGCATTTT.

In regard to this clone: This sample includes further DNA sequences coding for the same CDR3. CDR3 nucleotides: TGTGCCACCAGCAGAGGCGGGGACACCGGGGAGCTGTTTTTT. This translates into CATSRGGDTGELFF. The rearrangement joins TRBV15 to TRBJ2-2; D possibly corresponds to TRBD2 (6 bases). This CDR3 is 14 amino acids long. Trimming took off 1 base at V and 3 bases at J, with 6 bases between the two ends. Germline V CDR1 and CDR2: LNHNV, YYDKDF (reference sequence).

The J gene is TRBJ2-3, the V gene TRBV7-2; 7 positions match TRBD2. Germline values: CDR1 SGHTA, CDR2 FQGNSA. J lost 3 bases, V lost 7 bases, and 7 bases had no gene match. The CDR3 is 14 residues long. The CDR3 DNA reads as TGTGCCAGCACGACCCCACTAGCGACAGATACGCAGTATTTT. Protein sequence: CASTTPLATDTQYF.

This clone was recorded once. The V and J genes are TRBV11-3 and TRBJ1-2; D call uncertain. The CDR3 extends over 15 amino acids. Trimming took 1 base from V and 2 from J, leaving 11 bases between them. Germline CDR1 reads SGHNT; CDR2 reads YENEEA. CDR3 DNA sequence: TGTGCCAGCAGCTTAGCTAGAGGAGTCAACTATGGCTACACCTTC. This codes for CASSLARGVNYGYTF.

This clone showed up just once. V usage is TRBV9 and J usage is TRBJ1-5; D not certain. The V and J ends lost 0 bases and 3 bases respectively, with 13 bases between them. CDR1 SGDLS and CDR2 YYNGEE come from the germline V gene. The CDR3 runs 16 residues. The CDR3 coding sequence is TGTGCCAGCAGCGTAGGTCTCAGGCATAACAATCAGCCCCAGCATTTT. Protein: CASSVGLRHNNQPQHF.

The chain uses TRBV6-1 and TRBJ2-3; 8 positions agree with TRBD1. The CDR3 extends over 16 amino acids. The germline CDR1 and CDR2 sequences are MNHNS and SASEGT. V gave up 3 bases and J gave up 7 bases; unmatched junction bases: 12. This chain's CDR3 is CASSDPGQAARHTQYF. DNA for the CDR3: TGTGCCAGCAGTGATCCGGGACAGGCGGCAAGGCATACGCAGTATTTT.

This clone has just one count. The chain is built from TRBV19 and TRBJ1-6, with D possibly matching TRBD1 (6 bases). V shed 4 bases and J shed 14 bases, with 21 bases lying between them. The CDR3 sequence is 15 residues long. Germline assignment: CDR1 LNHDA and CDR2 SQIVND (reference sequence). CDR3 in amino acids: CASSTGTPGVVALHF. The CDR3 DNA reads TGTGCCAGTAGTACTGGGACACCGGGTGTGGTAGCCCTCCACTTT.

The chain is built from TRBV7-2 and TRBJ1-1; D perhaps matches TRBD1 (5 bases). Deletions cut 7 bases from V and 4 bases from J, with 19 bases between. CDR1 is SGHTA, CDR2 FQGNSA, per germline. The CDR3 loop spans 15 amino acids. CDR3 sequence: CASTPRVVLSTEAFF. The CDR3 DNA sequence: TGTGCCAGCACCCCCAGGGTGGTTCTTAGCACTGAAGCTTTCTTT.